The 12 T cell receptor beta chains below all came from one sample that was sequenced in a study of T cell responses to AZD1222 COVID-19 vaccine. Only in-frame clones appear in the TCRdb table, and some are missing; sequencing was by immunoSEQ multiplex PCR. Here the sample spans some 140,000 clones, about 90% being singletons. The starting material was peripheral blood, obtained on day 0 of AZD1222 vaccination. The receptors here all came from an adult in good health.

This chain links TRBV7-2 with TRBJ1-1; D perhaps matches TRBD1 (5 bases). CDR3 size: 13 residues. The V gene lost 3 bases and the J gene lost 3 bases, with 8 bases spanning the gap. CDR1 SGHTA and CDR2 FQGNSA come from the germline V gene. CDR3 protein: CASSLGGDTEAFF. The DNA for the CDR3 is TGTGCCAGCAGCTTGGGGGGGGACACTGAAGCTTTCTTT.

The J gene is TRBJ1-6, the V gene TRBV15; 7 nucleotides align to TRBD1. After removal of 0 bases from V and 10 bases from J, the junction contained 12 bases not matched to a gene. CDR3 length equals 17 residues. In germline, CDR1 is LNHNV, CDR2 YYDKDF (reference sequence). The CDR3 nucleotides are TGTGCCACCAGCAGAGATCCTGGACAGGTCTGGGACTCACCCCTCCACTTT. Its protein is CATSRDPGQVWDSPLHF.

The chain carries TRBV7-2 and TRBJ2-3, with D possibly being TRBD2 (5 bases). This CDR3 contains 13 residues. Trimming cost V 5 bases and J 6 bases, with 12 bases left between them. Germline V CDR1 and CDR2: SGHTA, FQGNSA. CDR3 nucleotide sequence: TGTGCCAGCAGCAACGGGATCGTGGATACGCAGTATTTT. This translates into CASSNGIVDTQYF.

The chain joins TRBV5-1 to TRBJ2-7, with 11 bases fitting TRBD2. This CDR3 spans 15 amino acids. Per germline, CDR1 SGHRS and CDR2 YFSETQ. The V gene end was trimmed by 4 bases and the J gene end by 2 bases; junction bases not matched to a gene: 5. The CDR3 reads CASSGAGLAAYEQYF. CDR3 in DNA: TGCGCCAGCAGCGGGGCGGGACTAGCGGCCTACGAGCAGTACTTC.

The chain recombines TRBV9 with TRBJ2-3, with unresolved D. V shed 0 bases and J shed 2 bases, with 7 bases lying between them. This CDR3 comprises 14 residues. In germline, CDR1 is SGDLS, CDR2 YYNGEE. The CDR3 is CASSVALATDTQYF. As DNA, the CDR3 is TGTGCCAGCAGCGTAGCCCTTGCCACAGATACGCAGTATTTT. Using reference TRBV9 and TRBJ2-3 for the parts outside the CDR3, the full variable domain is DSGVTQTPKHLITATGQRVTLRCSPRSGDLSVYWYQQSLDQGLQFLIQYYNGEERAKGNILERFSAQQFPDLHSELNLSSLELGDSALYFCASSVALATDTQYFGPGTRLTVL.

Here the CDR3 reads CASSLWPRVQAFF. DNA of the CDR3: TGTGCCAGCAGTTTATGGCCCAGGGTCCAGGCTTTCTTT. The genes are TRBV28 and TRBJ1-1; possibly TRBD1 for D (5 bases). The CDR3 consists of 13 residues. The germline V gene has CDR1 MDHEN and CDR2 SYDVKM. V lost 0 bases and J 11 bases, leaving 13 bases between the germline ends.

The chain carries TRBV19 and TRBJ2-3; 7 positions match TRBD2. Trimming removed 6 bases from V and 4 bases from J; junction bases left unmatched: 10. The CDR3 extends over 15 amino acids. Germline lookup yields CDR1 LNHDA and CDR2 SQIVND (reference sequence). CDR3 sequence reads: CASRIGTTASDTQYF. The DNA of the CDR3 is TGTGCCAGTAGGATCGGGACTACGGCGTCAGATACGCAGTATTTT. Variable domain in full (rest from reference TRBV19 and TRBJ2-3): DGGITQSPKYLFRKEGQNVTLSCEQNLNHDAMYWYRQDPGQGLRLIYYSQIVNDFQKGDIAEGYSVSREKKESFPLTVTSAQKNPTAFYLCASRIGTTASDTQYFGPGTRLTVL.

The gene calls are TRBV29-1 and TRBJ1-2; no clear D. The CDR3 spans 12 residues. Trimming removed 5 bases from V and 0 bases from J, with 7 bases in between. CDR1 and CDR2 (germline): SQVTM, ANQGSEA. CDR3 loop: CSVYGANYGYTF. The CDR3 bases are TGCAGCGTTTACGGGGCTAACTATGGCTACACCTTC. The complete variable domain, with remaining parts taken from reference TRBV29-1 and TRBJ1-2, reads SAVISQKPSRDICQRGTSLTIQCQVDSQVTMMFWYRQQPGQSLTLIATANQGSEATYESGFVIDKFPISRPNLTFSTLTVSNMSPEDSSIYLCSVYGANYGYTFGSGTRLTVV.

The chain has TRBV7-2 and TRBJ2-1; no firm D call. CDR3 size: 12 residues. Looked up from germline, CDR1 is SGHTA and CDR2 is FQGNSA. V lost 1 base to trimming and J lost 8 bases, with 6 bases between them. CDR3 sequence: CASSLGVYEQFF. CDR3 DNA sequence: TGTGCCAGCAGCTTAGGGGTCTATGAGCAGTTCTTC.

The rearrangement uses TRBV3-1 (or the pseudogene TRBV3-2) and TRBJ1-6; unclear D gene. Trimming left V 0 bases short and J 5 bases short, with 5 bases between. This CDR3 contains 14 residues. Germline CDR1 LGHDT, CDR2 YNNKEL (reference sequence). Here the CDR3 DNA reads TGTGCCAGCAGCCAAGATACGGATAATTCACCCCTCCACTTT. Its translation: CASSQDTDNSPLHF.

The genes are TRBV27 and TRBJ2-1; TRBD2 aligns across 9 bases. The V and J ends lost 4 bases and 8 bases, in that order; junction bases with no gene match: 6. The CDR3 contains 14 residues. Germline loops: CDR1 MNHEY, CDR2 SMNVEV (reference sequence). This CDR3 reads CASSYLTSGDEQFF. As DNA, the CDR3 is TGTGCCAGCAGTTATCTGACTAGCGGCGATGAGCAGTTCTTC.

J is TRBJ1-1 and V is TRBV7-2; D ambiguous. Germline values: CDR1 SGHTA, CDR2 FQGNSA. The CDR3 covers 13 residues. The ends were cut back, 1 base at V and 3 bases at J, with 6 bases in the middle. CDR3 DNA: TGTGCCAGCAGCTTAGTTCGGTACACTGAAGCTTTCTTT. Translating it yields CASSLVRYTEAFF.